This T cell receptor (beta chain) came from a study of identical twins. Study-level findings and limits: Insertions ran lower in abundant cord blood beta clonotypes, though not in memory repertoires.

In this sample, this clonotype turned up a few times. Its antigen is currently unknown. Among all donors, each was a healthy Caucasian. MiXCR, run by TCRdb on the 5' RACE reads, gives a single entry per CDR3 protein. The table lists roughly 570,000 distinct CDR3 sequences, around a tenth of them singletons. Per germline, CDR1 LGHDT and CDR2 YNNKEL (reference sequence). V dropped 2 bases and J dropped 6; count of bases not matched to a gene: 5. This CDR3 spans 15 amino acids. The data were also submitted as part of a second study, on yellow fever vaccine responses in identical twins.

This sequence was found in a woman between 18 and 30 years old in good health. The chain has TRBV3-1 and TRBJ2-1, with 9 bases aligning to TRBD2. The material sequenced was PBMCs. The CDR3: CASSQWREGGNEQFF. The CDR3 nucleotides are TGTGCCAGCAGCCAATGGCGGGAGGGAGGCAATGAGCAGTTCTTC.